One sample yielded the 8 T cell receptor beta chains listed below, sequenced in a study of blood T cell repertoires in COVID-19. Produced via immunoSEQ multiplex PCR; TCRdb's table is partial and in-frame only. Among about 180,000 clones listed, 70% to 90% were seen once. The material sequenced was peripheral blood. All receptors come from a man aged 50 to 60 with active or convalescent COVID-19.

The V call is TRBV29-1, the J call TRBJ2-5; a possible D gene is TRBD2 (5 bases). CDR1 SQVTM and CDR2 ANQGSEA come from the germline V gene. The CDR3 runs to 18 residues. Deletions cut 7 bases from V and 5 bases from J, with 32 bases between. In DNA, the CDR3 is TGCAGCGGCAGACTGGCTATCTTGGACGAACACCCGGGGGAGACCCAGTACTTC. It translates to CSGRLAILDEHPGETQYF.

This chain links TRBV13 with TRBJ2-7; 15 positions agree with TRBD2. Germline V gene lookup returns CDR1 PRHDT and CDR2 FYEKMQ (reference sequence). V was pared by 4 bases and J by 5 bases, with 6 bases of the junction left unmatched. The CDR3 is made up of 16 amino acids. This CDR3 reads CASSSEGLAGGHEQYF. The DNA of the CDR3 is TGTGCCAGCAGCTCCGAGGGACTAGCGGGAGGACACGAGCAGTACTTC.

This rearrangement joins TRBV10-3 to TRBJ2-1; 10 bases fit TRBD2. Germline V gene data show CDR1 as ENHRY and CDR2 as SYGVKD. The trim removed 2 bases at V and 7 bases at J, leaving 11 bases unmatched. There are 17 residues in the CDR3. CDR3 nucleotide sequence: TGTGCCATCAGTGAGCGGAGTAGCGGGGGGTTTGGGAATGAGCAGTTCTTC. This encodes CAISERSSGGFGNEQFF.

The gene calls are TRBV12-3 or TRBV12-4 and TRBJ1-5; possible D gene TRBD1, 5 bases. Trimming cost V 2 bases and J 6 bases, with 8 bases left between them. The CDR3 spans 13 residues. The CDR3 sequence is CASSLFQGQPQHF. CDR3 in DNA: TGTGCCAGCAGTTTATTCCAGGGTCAGCCCCAGCATTTT.

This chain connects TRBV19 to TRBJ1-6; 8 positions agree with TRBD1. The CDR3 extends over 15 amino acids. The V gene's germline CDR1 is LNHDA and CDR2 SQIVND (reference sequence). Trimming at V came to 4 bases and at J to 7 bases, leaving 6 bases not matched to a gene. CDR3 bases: TGTGCCAGTAGTACCACCTGGGACAGGAATTCACCCCTCCACTTT. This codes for CASSTTWDRNSPLHF.

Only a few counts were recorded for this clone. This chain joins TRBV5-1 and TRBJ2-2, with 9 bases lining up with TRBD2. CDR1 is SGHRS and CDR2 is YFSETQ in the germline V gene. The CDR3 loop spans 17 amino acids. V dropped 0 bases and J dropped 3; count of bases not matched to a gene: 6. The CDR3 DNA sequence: TGCGCCAGCAGCTTGGCTGGAGCGGGGGGTTACACCGGGGAGCTGTTTTTT. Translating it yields CASSLAGAGGYTGELFF.

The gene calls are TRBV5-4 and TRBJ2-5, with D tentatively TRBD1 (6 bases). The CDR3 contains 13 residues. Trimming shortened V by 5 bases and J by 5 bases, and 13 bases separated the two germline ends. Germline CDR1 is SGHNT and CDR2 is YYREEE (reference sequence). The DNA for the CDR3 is TGTGCCAGCAGTTTCGACAGGTTTGAGACCCAGTACTTC. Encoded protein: CASSFDRFETQYF.

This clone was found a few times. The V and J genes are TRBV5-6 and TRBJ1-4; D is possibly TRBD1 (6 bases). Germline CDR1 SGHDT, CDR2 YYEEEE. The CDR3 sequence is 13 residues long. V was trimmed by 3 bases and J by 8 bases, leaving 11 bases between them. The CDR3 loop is CASSYPGEEKLFF. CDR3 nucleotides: TGTGCCAGCAGCTACCCAGGGGAGGAAAAACTGTTTTTT.